This T cell receptor (beta chain) comes out of a study of blood T cell repertoires in COVID-19. Study-wide background: T cells, B-cell-depleted T cells, or PBMCs provided the cDNA or gDNA that served as material.

Profiling relied on immunoSEQ multiplex PCR, and the TCRdb table lists in-frame clones only, not all of them. Among about 49,000 clones listed, 87% were seen once. Trimming stripped 4 bases from V and 4 bases from J, with 13 bases between. The CDR3 has 15 amino acids. The germline CDR1 and CDR2 sequences are MNHNY and SVGAGI (reference sequence). The chain joins TRBV6-6 to TRBJ1-4; TRBD1 is a possible D gene (6 bases). Sequenced input: peripheral blood. This receptor was obtained from a woman older than 75 with COVID-19, enrolled during active disease. The CDR3 DNA sequence: TGTGCCAGCAGTTTGGGGGGGCAGGTTAATGAAAAACTGTTTTTT. Translated, it gives CASSLGGQVNEKLFF.